The T cell receptor beta chain under discussion was sequenced for a study of T cell responses to AZD1222 COVID-19 vaccine. The protocol was immunoSEQ multiplex PCR, while the TCRdb copy is restricted to in-frame clones and leaves out a portion. The table records 100,000 or so clones, about 90% of them present only once. After removal of 10 bases from V and 7 bases from J, the junction contained 11 bases not matched to a gene. The CDR3 sequence is 15 residues long. Germline assignment: CDR1 LNHDA and CDR2 SQIVND (reference sequence). Study results and caveats: Clonal diversity may have been underestimated, and the donors were mostly white British, with more females than males.

Regarding this clone: Antigen: not known.

The receptor was isolated from an adult in good health. The sample here was peripheral blood, taken on day 0 of MenACWY control vaccination. The V and J genes are TRBV19 and TRBJ1-4; 11 bases match TRBD1. The CDR3 loop is CATTRDRGESEKLFF. The CDR3 nucleotides read TGTGCCACCACCCGGGACAGGGGGGAGAGTGAAAAACTGTTTTTT.